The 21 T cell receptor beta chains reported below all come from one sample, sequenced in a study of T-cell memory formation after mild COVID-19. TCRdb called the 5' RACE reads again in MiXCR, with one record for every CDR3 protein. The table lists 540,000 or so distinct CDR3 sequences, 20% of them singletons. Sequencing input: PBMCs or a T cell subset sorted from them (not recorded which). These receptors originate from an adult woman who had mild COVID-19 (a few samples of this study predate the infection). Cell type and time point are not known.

This CDR3 is CASSFSLETQYF. The CDR3 bases are TGTGCCAGCAGCTTCAGTTTGGAGACCCAGTACTTC. The chain links TRBV11-2 to TRBJ2-5; D gene ambiguous. V lost 3 bases to trimming and J lost 5 bases, with 7 bases between them. The V gene's germline CDR1 is SGHAT and CDR2 FQNNGV. The CDR3 spans 12 residues.

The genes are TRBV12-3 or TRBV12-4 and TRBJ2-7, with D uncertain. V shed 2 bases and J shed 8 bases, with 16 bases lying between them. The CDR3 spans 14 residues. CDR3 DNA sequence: TGTGCCAGCAGTTTACATGCCAGCTTACCAAAGCAGTACTTC. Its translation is CASSLHASLPKQYF.

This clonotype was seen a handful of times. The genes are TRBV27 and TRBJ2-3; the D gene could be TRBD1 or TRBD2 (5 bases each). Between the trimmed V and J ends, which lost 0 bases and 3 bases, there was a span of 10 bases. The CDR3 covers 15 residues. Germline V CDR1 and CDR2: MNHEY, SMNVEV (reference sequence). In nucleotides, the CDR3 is TGTGCCAGCAGTTTATCGTGGGGGAGTACAGATACGCAGTATTTT. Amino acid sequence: CASSLSWGSTDTQYF.

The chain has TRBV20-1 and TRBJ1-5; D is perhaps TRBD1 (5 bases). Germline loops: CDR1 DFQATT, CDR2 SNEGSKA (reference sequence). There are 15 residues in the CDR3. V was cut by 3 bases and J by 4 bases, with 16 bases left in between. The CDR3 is CSASNPAGPNQPQHF. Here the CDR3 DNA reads TGCAGTGCTAGCAATCCCGCGGGACCGAATCAGCCCCAGCATTTT.

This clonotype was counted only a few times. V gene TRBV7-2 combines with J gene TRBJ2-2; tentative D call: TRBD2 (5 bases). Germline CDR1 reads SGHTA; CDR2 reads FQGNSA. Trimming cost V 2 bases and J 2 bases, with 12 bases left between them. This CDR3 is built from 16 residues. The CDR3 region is CASSLTKTGNTGELFF. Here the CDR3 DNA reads TGTGCCAGCAGCTTAACAAAGACGGGAAACACCGGGGAGCTGTTTTTT.

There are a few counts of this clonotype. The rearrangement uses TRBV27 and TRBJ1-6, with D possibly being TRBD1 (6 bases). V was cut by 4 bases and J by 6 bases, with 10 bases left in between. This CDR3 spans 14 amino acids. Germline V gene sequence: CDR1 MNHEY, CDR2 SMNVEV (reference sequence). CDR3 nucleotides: TGTGCCAGCAGTTCCGGGACACGTAATTCACCCCTCCACTTT. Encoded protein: CASSSGTRNSPLHF.

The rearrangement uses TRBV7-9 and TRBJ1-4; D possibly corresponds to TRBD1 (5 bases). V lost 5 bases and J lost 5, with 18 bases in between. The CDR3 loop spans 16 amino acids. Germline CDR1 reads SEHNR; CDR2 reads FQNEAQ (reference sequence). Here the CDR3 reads CASSAAKDGGNEKLFF. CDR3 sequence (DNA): TGTGCCAGCAGCGCCGCCAAGGACGGGGGAAATGAAAAACTGTTTTTT.

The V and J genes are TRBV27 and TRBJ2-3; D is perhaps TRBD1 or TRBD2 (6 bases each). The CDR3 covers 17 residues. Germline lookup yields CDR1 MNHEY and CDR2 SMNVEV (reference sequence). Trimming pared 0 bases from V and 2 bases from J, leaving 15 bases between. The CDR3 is CASSLSVAVGATDTQYF. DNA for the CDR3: TGTGCCAGCAGTTTATCGGTAGCGGTGGGGGCCACAGATACGCAGTATTTT.

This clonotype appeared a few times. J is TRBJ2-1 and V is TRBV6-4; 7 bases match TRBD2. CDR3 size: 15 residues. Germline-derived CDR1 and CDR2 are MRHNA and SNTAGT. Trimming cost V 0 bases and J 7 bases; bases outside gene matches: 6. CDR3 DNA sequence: TGTGCCAGCAGTGACTCGGCGGTCGGGGGGAATGAGCAGTTCTTC. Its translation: CASSDSAVGGNEQFF.

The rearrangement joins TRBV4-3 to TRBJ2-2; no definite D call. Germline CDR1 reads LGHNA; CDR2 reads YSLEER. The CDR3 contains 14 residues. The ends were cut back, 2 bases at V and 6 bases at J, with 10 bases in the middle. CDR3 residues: CASSQRYGAGELFF. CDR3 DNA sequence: TGCGCCAGCAGCCAACGGTATGGGGCCGGGGAGCTGTTTTTT.

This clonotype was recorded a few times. The CDR3 coding sequence is TGCAGTGTTGGGCAGCGGTCCAACCCCTACACTGAAGCTTTCTTT. The encoded protein is CSVGQRSNPYTEAFF. The gene calls are TRBV20-1 and TRBJ1-1; no clear D. The length of the CDR3 is 15 residues. The V end was cut by 7 bases, the J end by 3 bases, with 21 bases between. Germline values: CDR1 DFQATT, CDR2 SNEGSKA (reference sequence).

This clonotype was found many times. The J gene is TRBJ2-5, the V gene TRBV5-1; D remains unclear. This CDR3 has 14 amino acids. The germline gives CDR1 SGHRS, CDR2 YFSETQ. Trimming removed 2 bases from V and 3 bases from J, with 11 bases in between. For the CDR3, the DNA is TGCGCCAGCAGCTTTTCCGGGCCAGAAGAGACCCAGTACTTC. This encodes CASSFSGPEETQYF.

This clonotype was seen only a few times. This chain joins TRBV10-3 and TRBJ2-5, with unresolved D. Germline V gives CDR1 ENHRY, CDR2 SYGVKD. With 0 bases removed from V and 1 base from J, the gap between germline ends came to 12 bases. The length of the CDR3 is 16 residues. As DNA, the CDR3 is TGTGCCATCAGTGAGTCGATTACGGCAGCCCAAGAGACCCAGTACTTC. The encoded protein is CAISESITAAQETQYF.

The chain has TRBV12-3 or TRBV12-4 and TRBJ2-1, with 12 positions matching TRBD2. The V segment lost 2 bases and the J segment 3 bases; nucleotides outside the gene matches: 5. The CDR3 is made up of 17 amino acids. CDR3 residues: CASSLHLAGGDYNEQFF. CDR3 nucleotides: TGTGCCAGCAGTTTACACCTAGCGGGAGGGGACTACAATGAGCAGTTCTTC.

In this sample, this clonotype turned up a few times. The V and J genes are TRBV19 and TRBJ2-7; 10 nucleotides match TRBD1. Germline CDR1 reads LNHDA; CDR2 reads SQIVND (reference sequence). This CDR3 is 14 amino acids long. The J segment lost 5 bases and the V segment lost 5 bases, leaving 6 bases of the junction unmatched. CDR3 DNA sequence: TGTGCCAGTAGTTCGTGGGACAGGGGCCACGAGCAGTACTTC. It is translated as CASSSWDRGHEQYF.

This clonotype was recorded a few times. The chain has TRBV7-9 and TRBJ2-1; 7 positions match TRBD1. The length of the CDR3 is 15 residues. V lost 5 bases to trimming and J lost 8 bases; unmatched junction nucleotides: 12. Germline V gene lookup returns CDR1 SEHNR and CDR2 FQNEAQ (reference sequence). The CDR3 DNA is TGTGCCAGCAGCCCGGGGACAGTTGAGTTCGATGAGCAGTTCTTC. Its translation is CASSPGTVEFDEQFF.

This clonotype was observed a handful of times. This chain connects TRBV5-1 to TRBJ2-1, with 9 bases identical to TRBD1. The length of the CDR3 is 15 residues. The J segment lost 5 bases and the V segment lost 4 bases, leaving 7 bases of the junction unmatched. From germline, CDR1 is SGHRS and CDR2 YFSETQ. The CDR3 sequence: CASSPGTGYHNEQFF. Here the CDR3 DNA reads TGCGCCAGCAGCCCAGGGACAGGGTACCACAATGAGCAGTTCTTC.

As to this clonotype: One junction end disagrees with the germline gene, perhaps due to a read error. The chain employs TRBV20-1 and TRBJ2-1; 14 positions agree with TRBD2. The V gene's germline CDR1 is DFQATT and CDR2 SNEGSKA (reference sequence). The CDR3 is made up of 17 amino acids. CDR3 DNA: TGCAGTGCGAGAGGTACCGGGACTAGCGGGAGAGGTGAAGAGCAGTTCTTC. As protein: CSARGTGTSGRGEEQFF.

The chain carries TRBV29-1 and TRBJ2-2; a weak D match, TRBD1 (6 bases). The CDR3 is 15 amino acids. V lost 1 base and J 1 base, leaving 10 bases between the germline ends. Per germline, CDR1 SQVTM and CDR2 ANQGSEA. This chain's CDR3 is CSVEGGHLNTGELFF. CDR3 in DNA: TGCAGCGTTGAAGGGGGACATCTGAACACCGGGGAGCTGTTTTTT.

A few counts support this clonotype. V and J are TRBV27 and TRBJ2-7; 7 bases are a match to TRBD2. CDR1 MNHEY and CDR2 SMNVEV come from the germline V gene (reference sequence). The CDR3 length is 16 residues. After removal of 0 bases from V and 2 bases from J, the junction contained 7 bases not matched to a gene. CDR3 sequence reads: CASSLSPLAATYEQYF. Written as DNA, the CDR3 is TGTGCCAGCAGTTTATCTCCCCTAGCGGCTACCTACGAGCAGTACTTC.

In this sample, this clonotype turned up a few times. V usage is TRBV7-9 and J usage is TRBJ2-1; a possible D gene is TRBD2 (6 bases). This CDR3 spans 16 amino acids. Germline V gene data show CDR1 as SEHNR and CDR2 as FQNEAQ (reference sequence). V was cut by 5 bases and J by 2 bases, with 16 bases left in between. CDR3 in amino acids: CASSPAGPGAYNEQFF. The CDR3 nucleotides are TGTGCCAGCAGCCCGGCGGGGCCAGGCGCCTACAATGAGCAGTTCTTC. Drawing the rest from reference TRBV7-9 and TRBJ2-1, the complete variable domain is DTGVSQNPRHKITKRGQNVTFRCDPISEHNRLYWYRQTLGQGPEFLTYFQNEAQLEKSRLLSDRFSAERPKGSFSTLEIQRTEQGDSAMYLCASSPAGPGAYNEQFFGPGTRLTVL.